Listed here are 27 T cell receptor beta chains from one sample, sequenced in a study of cytomegalovirus exposure and HLA in healthy donors. TCRdb's copy holds only in-frame clones and misses some; the assay was immunoSEQ multiplex PCR. The table includes around 400,000 clones, roughly 89% detected once. Sequencing used PBMCs. Every receptor here comes from a woman aged 18-29 years in good health and CMV-seronegative.

V and J are TRBV27 and TRBJ2-7; tentative D call: TRBD1 (6 bases). The germline gives CDR1 MNHEY, CDR2 SMNVEV (reference sequence). This CDR3 is 14 amino acids long. Deletions cut 5 bases from V and 2 bases from J, with 13 bases between. DNA of the CDR3: TGTGCCAGCAGTGTTTGGGGGACACCCTACGAGCAGTACTTC. This translates into CASSVWGTPYEQYF.

The chain joins TRBV18 to TRBJ1-2; D not certain. Germline values: CDR1 KGHSH, CDR2 LQKENI. CDR3 length equals 14 residues. The V end was cut by 1 base, the J end by 0 bases, with 6 bases between. The CDR3: CASSPLDTNYGYTF. The CDR3 nucleotides read TGTGCCAGCTCACCACTAGACACTAACTATGGCTACACCTTC.

The chain links TRBV19 to TRBJ2-2; 12 bases are shared with TRBD2. Germline assignment: CDR1 LNHDA and CDR2 SQIVND (reference sequence). The CDR3 is made up of 15 amino acids. Unmatched junction bases numbered 2, after V lost 3 bases and J lost 6 bases. Written as DNA, the CDR3 is TGTGCCAGTAGTATCCTAGCGGGAGGGGCCGGGGAGCTGTTTTTT. Its protein is CASSILAGGAGELFF.

This clone was found a few times. V gene TRBV19 combines with J gene TRBJ1-5; a weak D match, TRBD1 (6 bases). Germline assignment: CDR1 LNHDA and CDR2 SQIVND (reference sequence). The CDR3 runs to 15 residues. V lost 3 bases to trimming and J lost 6 bases, with 15 bases between them. This CDR3 reads CASSILQGAGQPQHF. The CDR3 DNA sequence: TGTGCCAGTAGTATCCTACAGGGAGCTGGTCAGCCCCAGCATTTT. Complete variable domain (other parts from reference TRBV19 and TRBJ1-5): DGGITQSPKYLFRKEGQNVTLSCEQNLNHDAMYWYRQDPGQGLRLIYYSQIVNDFQKGDIAEGYSVSREKKESFPLTVTSAQKNPTAFYLCASSILQGAGQPQHFGDGTRLSIL.

The chain combines TRBV7-9 with TRBJ1-4; D is possibly TRBD1 (5 bases). The CDR3 extends over 16 amino acids. V dropped 5 bases and J dropped 8 bases, with 21 bases sitting between them. Germline values: CDR1 SEHNR, CDR2 FQNEAQ (reference sequence). CDR3 region: CASSLAGGKAMEKLFF. Written as DNA, the CDR3 is TGTGCCAGCAGCCTGGCTGGGGGGAAAGCCATGGAAAAACTGTTTTTT.

This chain joins TRBV11-2 and TRBJ1-4; possible D gene TRBD1, 5 bases. Germline CDR1 SGHAT, CDR2 FQNNGV. The CDR3 runs 12 residues. V gave up 5 bases and J gave up 13 bases, with 14 bases separating them. The CDR3 DNA follows: TGTGCCAGCAGCGCTACAGGAGCCAGACTGTTTTTT. Residues: CASSATGARLFF.

This sequence joins TRBV2 and TRBJ1-5, with TRBD1 matching over 11 bases. J lost 7 bases, V lost 6 bases, and 2 bases had no gene match. The germline gives CDR1 SNHLY, CDR2 FYNNEI. This CDR3 has 13 residues. The CDR3 loop reads CASRGDRGQPQHF. CDR3 in DNA: TGTGCCAGCAGGGGGGACAGGGGGCAGCCCCAGCATTTT.

The chain joins TRBV11-2 to TRBJ1-2, with D possibly matching TRBD1 (5 bases). V was shortened by 0 bases and J by 5 bases, with 19 bases between the two germline ends. This CDR3 comprises 17 residues. Germline assignment: CDR1 SGHAT and CDR2 FQNNGV. DNA of the CDR3: TGTGCCAGCAGCTTAGATCCGGAGGAGGGGCTAACTTATGGCTACACCTTC. Its translation: CASSLDPEEGLTYGYTF.

This clone has a handful of counts. The chain couples TRBV10-3 to TRBJ1-1; 9 nucleotides match TRBD1. J was trimmed by 1 base and V by 5 bases; bases with no gene match: 8. CDR3 length equals 16 residues. CDR1 and CDR2 (germline): ENHRY, SYGVKD. CDR3 loop: CAISPGQGVENTEAFF. In DNA form, the CDR3 reads TGTGCCATCAGTCCGGGACAGGGTGTCGAGAACACTGAAGCTTTCTTT.

The chain recombines TRBV4-1 with TRBJ1-6, with TRBD1 matching 10 bases. Germline values: CDR1 MGHRA, CDR2 YSYEKL. This CDR3 has 15 amino acids. With 6 bases clipped from V and 7 bases from J, the junction kept 6 bases outside the gene matches. The CDR3 loop reads CASRQPGQGNSPLHF. As DNA, the CDR3 is TGCGCCAGCAGGCAACCGGGACAGGGGAATTCACCCCTCCACTTT.

V usage is TRBV28 and J usage is TRBJ1-5, with 7 bases lining up with TRBD1. V shed 4 bases, J shed 5 bases, and the junction held 5 bases outside the gene matches. Germline V gene sequence: CDR1 MDHEN, CDR2 SYDVKM. The CDR3 consists of 14 residues. The CDR3 is CASSWSGGDQPQHF. As DNA, the CDR3 is TGTGCCAGCAGTTGGTCAGGGGGTGATCAGCCCCAGCATTTT.

This sequence joins TRBV6-6 and TRBJ1-5; a weak D match, TRBD1 (5 bases). V lost 6 bases, J lost 0 bases, and 12 bases lay in between. Germline V gene data show CDR1 as MNHNY and CDR2 as SVGAGI (reference sequence). This CDR3 has 15 amino acids. The CDR3 reads CASSMGGYSNQPQHF. Here the CDR3 DNA reads TGTGCCAGCAGCATGGGGGGTTATAGCAATCAGCCCCAGCATTTT.

This clone was found once. The V and J genes are TRBV27 and TRBJ2-2, with TRBD1 matching 10 bases. Germline-derived CDR1 and CDR2 are MNHEY and SMNVEV (reference sequence). The CDR3 has 16 residues. Trimming at V came to 0 bases and at J to 6 bases, leaving 4 bases not matched to a gene. The CDR3, as DNA: TGTGCCAGCAGTTTATCGCGGACAGGGGGGGCCGGGGAGCTGTTTTTT. This codes for CASSLSRTGGAGELFF.

This sequence joins TRBV5-4 and TRBJ1-2, with 9 bases matching TRBD1. Germline V gene lookup returns CDR1 SGHNT and CDR2 YYREEE (reference sequence). V shed 4 bases and J 2 bases; nucleotides not matched to a gene: 6. The CDR3 runs 15 residues. CDR3 DNA sequence: TGTGCCAGCAGCCTCGGGACAGGGTTGAACTATGGCTACACCTTC. Protein product: CASSLGTGLNYGYTF.

This rearrangement joins TRBV4-2 to TRBJ1-2; D is unclear. Per the germline V gene, CDR1 is LGHNA and CDR2 is YNFKEQ. CDR3 length equals 17 residues. V gave up 0 bases and J gave up 4 bases, with 18 bases separating them. CDR3 sequence: CASSQEGVSILPYGYTF. CDR3 DNA: TGTGCCAGCAGCCAAGAAGGAGTTTCCATCCTTCCCTATGGCTACACCTTC.

The chain recombines TRBV7-9 with TRBJ1-1; TRBD1 aligns across 10 bases. After removal of 6 bases from V and 1 base from J, the junction contained 2 bases not matched to a gene. The CDR3 sequence is 14 residues long. Germline CDR1 and CDR2: SEHNR and FQNEAQ (reference sequence). The CDR3 bases are TGTGCCAGCAGTTGGGACAGGGGGAACACTGAAGCTTTCTTT. This encodes CASSWDRGNTEAFF.

This clone was found once. The chain has TRBV13 and TRBJ2-3; D call uncertain. The length of the CDR3 is 14 residues. V gave up 0 bases and J gave up 3 bases, with 7 bases separating them. Germline loops: CDR1 PRHDT, CDR2 FYEKMQ (reference sequence). The CDR3 loop reads CASSLGQLTDTQYF. CDR3 DNA sequence: TGTGCCAGCAGCTTAGGACAGCTAACAGATACGCAGTATTTT.

The chain carries TRBV28 and TRBJ2-1; 10 bases align to TRBD1. This CDR3 is built from 16 residues. The trim removed 5 bases at V and 5 bases at J, leaving 9 bases unmatched. Germline values: CDR1 MDHEN, CDR2 SYDVKM. In DNA, the CDR3 is TGTGCCAGCAGTCTTCCGGGACAGGGGTTGAACAATGAGCAGTTCTTC. It is translated as CASSLPGQGLNNEQFF.

This chain joins TRBV18 and TRBJ2-7; no firm D call. Germline lookup yields CDR1 KGHSH and CDR2 LQKENI. The germline V and J ends were trimmed by 0 bases and 0 bases, with 3 bases remaining between them. The CDR3 has 13 residues. As DNA, the CDR3 is TGTGCCAGCTCACCACCCCGCTCCTACGAGCAGTACTTC. It translates to CASSPPRSYEQYF.

V gene TRBV5-5 combines with J gene TRBJ2-7; D not resolved. CDR1 is SGHKS and CDR2 is YYEKEE in the germline V gene (reference sequence). Trimming removed 1 base from V and 3 bases from J, with 5 bases in between. There are 12 residues in the CDR3. The CDR3 DNA reads as TGTGCCAGCAGCTTGCCGAGCTACGAGCAGTACTTC. Residues: CASSLPSYEQYF.

The chain couples TRBV5-8 to TRBJ2-1; 9 bases fit TRBD2. CDR3 length equals 15 residues. V lost 7 bases to trimming and J lost 12 bases; unmatched junction nucleotides: 17. CDR1 is SGHTS, CDR2 YDEGEE, per germline. DNA of the CDR3: TGTGCCAGCTCCCAGGGGGGACTAGCCACCGCCCGGCAGTTCTTC. It translates to CASSQGGLATARQFF.

About this clone: The identical CDR3 is also encoded by other nucleotide sequences in the sample. The chain recombines TRBV5-1 with TRBJ2-5, with a weak D call TRBD1 (6 bases). This CDR3 contains 13 residues. The germline CDR1 and CDR2 sequences are SGHRS and YFSETQ. The germline V and J ends were trimmed by 4 bases and 2 bases, with 9 bases remaining between them. The CDR3 DNA sequence: TGCGCCAGCAGCCCCGGACAGCAAGAGACCCAGTACTTC. Translation: CASSPGQQETQYF.

The count of this clone is one. V usage is TRBV4-1 and J usage is TRBJ1-1, with a weak D call TRBD1 (5 bases). The germline CDR1 and CDR2 sequences are MGHRA and YSYEKL. This CDR3 comprises 15 residues. Trimming cost V 2 bases and J 5 bases, with 15 bases left between them. The DNA of the CDR3 is TGCGCCAGCAGCCAACAAGCGGGGTCAGGGACTGAAGCTTTCTTT. This gives the protein CASSQQAGSGTEAFF.

V and J are TRBV27 and TRBJ1-1; TRBD1 matches 7 bases. Losses at the gene ends were 5 bases for V and 0 bases for J; bases not matched to a gene: 3. The CDR3 runs 14 residues. Germline CDR1 MNHEY, CDR2 SMNVEV (reference sequence). CDR3 in DNA: TGTGCCAGCAGTAAGGACAGGTTGAACACTGAAGCTTTCTTT. The encoded protein is CASSKDRLNTEAFF.

V is TRBV6-6 and J is TRBJ1-5; D is possibly TRBD1 (6 bases). From germline, CDR1 is MNHNY and CDR2 SVGAGI (reference sequence). The CDR3 has 15 residues. V was cut by 7 bases and J by 0 bases, with 13 bases left in between. The DNA for the CDR3 is TGTGCCAGCAAACCAATGGGGGCTAGCAATCAGCCCCAGCATTTT. The encoded protein is CASKPMGASNQPQHF.

The V gene is TRBV30, the J gene TRBJ2-7; possible D gene TRBD2, 6 bases. Germline values: CDR1 GTSNPN, CDR2 SVGIG (reference sequence). Trimming removed 1 base at V and 5 bases at J, with 21 bases between. The CDR3 totals 16 residues. CDR3 DNA sequence: TGTGCCTGGAGTGAGGGGTTGGGGGGTCCAAGGGACGAGCAGTACTTC. It yields the protein CAWSEGLGGPRDEQYF.

The chain combines TRBV5-1 with TRBJ1-1; 9 bases fit TRBD1. CDR3 length: 16 residues. Germline assignment: CDR1 SGHRS and CDR2 YFSETQ. With V trimmed by 4 bases and J by 0 bases, 7 bases remained unmatched. The CDR3, as DNA: TGCGCCAGCAGCATAGGGACAGGGTTCATGAACACTGAAGCTTTCTTT. Protein product: CASSIGTGFMNTEAFF.